The T cell receptor (beta chain) described here comes from a study of cytomegalovirus exposure and HLA in healthy donors (dated by TCRdb to 2015 to 2018). Background on the whole study: An earlier analysis of approximately 640 of the donors reported 250 to 350 Gb of sequence data and roughly 110 million unique TCR beta sequences from some 180 million T cells. The study combined high-throughput TCR immunosequencing, statistical association of individual TCRs with disease status, and machine learning to predict cytomegalovirus infection status. On average, about 240,000 unique TCR beta nucleotide sequences were sequenced per donor among 398 genotyped donors of the cohort, with about 19% of those sequences being non-productive. An earlier analysis of 587 of the donors used high-throughput TCR beta sequencing to judge whether each TCR beta V gene segment behaved as functional or pseudogenic. A later analysis re-examined previously published TCR beta repertoires from around 670 donors and added high-resolution HLA genotyping to investigate patterns of TCR occurrence. About 330 gigabases of sequencing data and around 85 million unique TCR sequences made up an early release that covered 640 HLA-typed donors. The study profiled the T cell repertoires of about 720 subjects by immunosequencing and related them to cytomegalovirus serostatus. All discovery cohort repertoires had been generated on a single sequencing platform. Rather than using new phenotypic data, the later analysis identified candidate immune exposures from TCR beta sequences and from how often those sequences occurred across donors. Donor age, sex, ethnicity and CMV serostatus were collected together with the repertoire data. The study aimed to test whether signatures of past pathogen exposure could be identified by cataloging public T cell receptors. Genome-wide SNP genotypes for about 65% of the 666 donors were used in a later genetic analysis, which treated that subset as a discovery cohort. Typing coverage differed by locus: A, B, C, DRB1 and DQB1 were typed in about 620-630 donors, DQA1 in about 550, DPA1 in approximately 600, and DPB1 in just under 490. Four or five DR-DQ haplotypes were handled as single units for association and clustering because linkage in the cohort was strong. Among the roughly 390 genotyped donors, approximately 81% belonged to the genetic ancestry cluster associated with self-reported Caucasian donors. Along with the roughly 670-subject first cohort, a separate validation cohort of around 110 different subjects was used. Both class I and class II loci were covered by HLA typing, at four-digit resolution.

V loses 4 bases of germline sequence and J loses 0 bases, and the interval between the two ends is 11 bases. The germline V gene gives CDR1 as SGHRS and CDR2 as YFSETQ. Its CDR3 holds 14 amino acids, cysteine through phenylalanine. The read is trimmed to its CDR3 DNA, 42 bases read in frame from base 1. To prepare the library, the immunoSEQ multiplex PCR assay was applied. The multiplex PCR relied on a mix of 60 forward primers for TCR Vbeta segments and 13 reverse primers for TCR Jbeta segments. A multiplex PCR assay on genomic DNA amplified the CDR3 region of rearranged TCR beta genes. Amplified TCR beta libraries were sequenced as 87-base-pair reads on the Illumina HiSeq System. In the paper's pipeline: A later analysis tallied 75 million to 85 million unique TCR beta chains across the 660 or so repertoires, and about 10 million of those chains were shared by two or more donors. Raw reads were error-corrected and collapsed into unique sequences by a nearest-neighbor algorithm in which closely related sequences were merged to remove PCR and sequencing errors. V, D and J gene segments were assigned by aligning CDR3 sequences to IMGT reference sequences. For a sequence to be retained, a match of at least six nucleotides to both a V gene segment and a J gene segment was required. A rearrangement counted as productive if the CDR3 had no stop codons and remained in frame with V and J, and every other rearrangement counted as non-productive. Following IMGT convention, CDR3 was defined as the stretch from the second conserved V-encoded cysteine to the conserved J-encoded phenylalanine. In an earlier analysis of 500 to 650 of the donors, sequences lacking an unambiguous match to a single V gene segment were excluded. In an earlier analysis of approximately 590 of the donors, V segments were called functional above 56.7% productive rearrangements and were called segregating when the between-donor standard deviation exceeded 5%. To diagnose cytomegalovirus status from the catalog of TCR beta chain sequences, a statistical classification framework was built. In a later analysis, V and J genes were assigned by comparing TCR nucleotide sequences against IMGT/GENE-DB human TR gene sequences. The TCRdist pipeline was used in a later analysis to assign CDR3 sequences and most-parsimonious VDJ recombination scenarios. In a later analysis, each TCR beta chain was defined by its CDR3 amino acid sequence together with its V-gene family, and reads without a unique V-gene family were excluded. As a way to deal with suspected cross-contamination and a sequencing artifact, a later analysis dropped roughly 620 nucleotide sequences that were highly shared and had low generation probability. In a later analysis, a clonal expansion index for each public chain was calculated from normalized within-repertoire ranks of inferred template counts. A later analysis computed generation probabilities with a VDJ recombination model fitted to out-of-frame rearrangements, and checked the results against IGoR. A later analysis scored TCR-TCR, TCR-HLA and TCR-CMV co-occurrence with hypergeometric tests, applying a repertoire-size bias correction to TCR pairs. False discovery rates were estimated in a later analysis by permuting HLA or CMV assignments 20 times. In a later analysis, co-occurring TCRs were grouped using DBSCAN, with TCRdist sequence similarity added in when clustering inside HLA-allele-positive subsets. For co-occurrence clustering, repertoires with fewer than 30,000 or more than 120,000 public chains were excluded, along with roughly 5 repertoires with anomalous nucleotide sharing. TCRdb re-hosts the immuneACCESS table, in-frame sequences only. Its copies lack some clones; in the studies checked, an unresolved V gene accounts for under half of them, and the cause for the rest is not known. The V and J calls and clone size come from that table; D and trimming were worked out from the DNA. The sample records 55,000 to 80,000 clones, over 75% of which are singletons. The ten top clones hold 9.7% of the sample.

The cohort consisted of some 730 healthy bone marrow donors. Cohort members were all nominally healthy when sampled, although unrecorded immune exposures were likely present. The donor tested CMV seronegative and was one of the 352 seronegative cohort members. A peripheral blood sample was collected from each donor, and TCR beta sequencing was performed on peripheral blood mononuclear cells. Genomic DNA extraction from the blood cell samples was performed with the Qiagen DNeasy Blood Extraction Kit. The full study reports these points: Because some donors lacked HLA typing at each locus, the association tests relied only on the typed subset. Roughly uniform sequencing depth across donors was assumed in presence/absence analyses, although this assumption may not hold. The cohort was sequenced for TCR beta chains only, and without alpha or paired-chain data the features that could be detected were limited. Some IMGT-functional V segments, including TRBV6-2 and TRBV6-3, could not be told apart with the 87-base-pair reads, so those segments were excluded. A later genetic analysis reported fewer N-insertions in productive TCRs among donors in an Asian-associated ancestry cluster than the roughly 700-donor mean. A later genetic analysis associated a missense DCLRE1C variant with V-gene and J-gene trimming of TCR beta chains, and an independent cohort replicated the association. A further reported finding was that TCR beta sequences accurately predicted the HLA-A and HLA-B alleles for most subjects in the first cohort. Three of the identified cytomegalovirus-associated TCR beta chains were confirmed in vitro to be specific for cytomegalovirus antigens. When HLA alleles, especially DR and DQ, strongly co-occurred, attributing TCR associations to individual alleles was difficult. In an earlier analysis of around 600 of the donors, most TCR beta V segments appeared in productive rearrangements about 90% or about 30% of the time, broadly matching IMGT annotations. Seventeen rarely observed V segments, including chromosome 9 orphons, were excluded from the earlier analysis of approximately 500 of the donors because counts were too low. Cytomegalovirus status was reported to be diagnosed by the classifier with high specificity and sensitivity in both the original and validation cohorts. Most TCR sequences were seen in very few donors, while some public TCRs were found in many individuals. In a later analysis, several top co-occurrence clusters were reported to appear linked to parvovirus B19, influenza, CMV and Epstein-Barr virus. According to a later analysis, TCR association rates differed among HLA loci, with DRB1 alleles showing the most associated TCRs and HLA-C alleles showing the fewest. According to the authors, the approach could potentially be generalized to other disease states and immunological phenotypes. CMV serostatus was the only immune exposure information available for the cohort. Compared with equally common non-associated chains, HLA-associated TCR beta chains in a later analysis were more clonally expanded and had lower generation probabilities. Most CMV-associated TCR beta chains appeared to be HLA-restricted in a later analysis, and the HLA associations seemed to be driven largely by CMV exposure. The study listed 164 TCR beta chains as associated with cytomegalovirus. At a false discovery rate of 0.05, a later analysis linked roughly 17,000 TCR beta sequences to specific HLA alleles. Linkage disequilibrium might explain the correlated functional status among segregating V segments, but an unknown experimental factor could not be ruled out. A cluster of highly shared sequence variants was judged likely to represent a technical artifact of the sequencing pipeline.

This clone was recorded only once. The specificity of this receptor is unknown. Base qualities are not recorded, but no much larger clone differs from it by a single base. This chain is built from TRBV5-1 and TRBJ2-7; too little of a D gene remains to name it. The receptor's source is a man aged 35-49 years in good health and CMV-seronegative. Material for sequencing was PBMCs. The DNA is as follows: TGCGCCAGCAGCCCGCCGTTGGCCTCCTACGAGCAGTACTTC. This translates into CASSPPLASYEQYF.